This TCR beta chain was captured by sequencing in a study of T cell changes during pregnancy in multiple sclerosis. Assay: immunoSEQ multiplex PCR; the TCRdb copy retains only in-frame clones and omits some. The sample contains about 35,000 clones, about 92% of which appear only once. This CDR3 has 12 amino acids. Trimming left V 8 bases short and J 14 bases short, with 21 bases between. Germline CDR1 and CDR2: ENHRY and SYGVKD. Material: CD4+ T cells from peripheral blood mononuclear cells, obtained in the first trimester of pregnancy. The sequence was collected from a female donor with multiple sclerosis, enrolled in a pregnancy study. The chain is built from TRBV10-3 and TRBJ1-2, with D possibly TRBD1 on 5 matching bases. The CDR3 bases are TGTGCCATCGGGACCTCGGGGGACCTCCGGACCTTC. It yields the protein CAIGTSGDLRTF.